This T cell receptor (beta chain) was sequenced in a study of CD8 T cells in ankylosing spondylitis. Whole-study results and caveats: Relatively scarce in peripheral blood, disease-linked clones were CD8+. The study identified a TCR beta motif of roughly eight highly homologous variants that appeared characteristic of ankylosing spondylitis blood. Disease-linked clones were reportedly significantly enriched in matched ankylosing spondylitis synovial fluid. Several of the motif variants were reported before in synovial fluid and blood from reactive arthritis.

The table lists this clonotype with many counts. Its antigen remains unknown. Scientists made TCR beta libraries using quantitative 5'-RACE with molecular barcodes. TCRdb called the 5' RACE reads again in MiXCR, with one record for every CDR3 protein. The table includes 350,000 or so distinct CDR3 sequences, 6.5% to 10% detected once. Sequenced sample: blood, either unsorted or a sorted T cell fraction (not recorded which). This sequence was found in a male donor with ankylosing spondylitis.

For the CDR3, the DNA is TGTGCCAGCTGGGCGGCGGGAGGGGTTACCGGGGAGCTGTTTTTT. Translation: CASWAAGGVTGELFF. The rearrangement uses TRBV28 and TRBJ2-2; 9 bases are shared with TRBD2. The CDR3 length is 15 residues. Germline CDR1 MDHEN, CDR2 SYDVKM. V gave up 8 bases and J gave up 5 bases; unmatched junction bases: 9.